Listed below are T cell receptor beta chains from one sample, sequenced in a study of blood T cell repertoires in COVID-19. Profiled with immunoSEQ multiplex PCR; TCRdb holds only in-frame clones, not every one. The data show over 250,000 clones, 80% to 90% seen once. The sample comprised peripheral blood. All receptors come from a woman in her fifties or sixties who had recovered from COVID-19. CDR3s include the opening cysteine and the closing phenylalanine or tryptophan. A D gene is named only where the DNA matches it firmly. Where a row states a size, it is once, few, many or the class of an expanded clone; other rows omit it.

clone size	J gene	D gene	V gene	CDR3 protein	CDR3 DNA
.	TRBJ2-7	TRBD1	TRBV27	CASSFSLRQGTYEQYF	TGTGCCAGCAGTTTCTCTCTTCGACAGGGAACGTACGAGCAGTACTTC
.	TRBJ2-7	.	TRBV6-2/TRBV6-3	CASSYRGFNYEQYF	TGTGCCAGCAGTTACCGAGGGTTCAACTACGAGCAGTACTTC
once	TRBJ2-5	.	TRBV5-1	CASSLRGLTGETQYF	TGCGCCAGCAGCTTACGAGGCCTTACGGGGGAGACCCAGTACTTC
.	TRBJ2-1	TRBD1	TRBV9	CASRPPGQAYNEQFF	TGTGCCAGCAGACCCCCGGGACAGGCTTACAATGAGCAGTTCTTC
.	TRBJ1-3	TRBD1	TRBV4-3	CASSNRQGDSGNTIYF	TGCGCCAGCAGCAATCGACAGGGGGACTCTGGAAACACCATATATTTT
few	TRBJ2-2	TRBD2	TRBV29-1	CSTSGTRRTGELFF	TGCAGCACCTCCGGGACTAGGAGGACCGGGGAGCTGTTTTTT
.	TRBJ1-5	.	TRBV6-2/TRBV6-3	CASSYGVRNQPQHF	TGTGCCAGCAGTTACGGAGTGCGCAATCAGCCCCAGCATTTT
once	TRBJ1-1	.	TRBV28	CASSRQLLNTEAFF	TGTGCCAGCAGCAGACAGCTCTTGAACACTGAAGCTTTCTTT
.	TRBJ2-2	.	TRBV5-8	CASSTKTGPNTGELFF	TGTGCCAGCAGCACCAAGACAGGACCGAACACCGGGGAGCTGTTTTTT
.	TRBJ1-4	TRBD1	TRBV9	CASSVGIGGPTNEKLFF	TGTGCCAGCAGCGTAGGTATAGGGGGCCCAACTAATGAAAAACTGTTTTTT
.	TRBJ2-2	TRBD2	TRBV7-9	CASRSPPGGPTPWELFF	TGTGCCAGCAGGTCTCCCCCGGGGGGGCCGACCCCATGGGAGCTGTTTTTT
.	TRBJ1-3	TRBD1	TRBV10-1	CASSLNTTGESGNTIYF	TGCGCCAGCAGCTTAAACACTACAGGGGAATCTGGAAACACCATATATTTT
once	TRBJ1-1	.	TRBV28	CASSPLGGGGTEAFF	TGTGCCAGCAGTCCCCTTGGGGGGGGCGGCACTGAAGCTTTCTTT
.	TRBJ2-2	TRBD1	TRBV27	CASCTIQGTGELFF	TGTGCCAGCTGCACTATACAGGGGACCGGGGAGCTGTTTTTT
.	TRBJ1-2	.	TRBV4-3	CASSQDLAGAGGYTF	TGCGCCAGCAGCCAAGATCTAGCGGGCGCAGGGGGCTACACCTTC
.	TRBJ2-1	.	TRBV14	CASSPQYEQFF	TGTGCCAGCAGCCCCCAGTATGAGCAGTTCTTC
.	TRBJ1-5	.	TRBV7-2	CASSAAGAQPQHF	TGTGCCAGCAGCGCCGCAGGGGCTCAGCCCCAGCATTTT
.	TRBJ2-2	.	TRBV7-2	CASSLDGGLNTGELFF	TGTGCCAGCAGCTTAGACGGAGGGTTGAACACCGGGGAGCTGTTTTTT
.	TRBJ2-7	TRBD1	TRBV6-5	CASSYTGQGSYEQYF	TGTGCCAGCAGTTACACGGGACAGGGGTCCTACGAGCAGTACTTC
.	TRBJ1-2	TRBD1	TRBV7-9	CASSLNRGDYGYTF	TGTGCCAGCAGCTTAAACAGGGGAGATTATGGCTACACCTTC
once	TRBJ2-7	TRBD2	TRBV2	CAVGGRGLGGSYEQYF	TGTGCCGTAGGAGGGAGGGGTCTCGGAGGGTCCTACGAGCAGTACTTC
.	TRBJ2-7	TRBD1	TRBV6-9	CASSYRDRGSYEQYF	TGTGCCAGCAGTTACCGGGACAGGGGGTCCTACGAGCAGTACTTC
.	TRBJ1-2	.	TRBV27	CASKQRAGWAFDTF	TGTGCCAGCAAGCAGAGGGCGGGCTGGGCTTTTGACACCTTC
few	TRBJ2-1	TRBD2	TRBV2	CASSALAGARDEQFF	TGTGCCAGCAGTGCCCTAGCGGGGGCTAGAGATGAGCAGTTCTTC
.	TRBJ2-1	TRBD2	TRBV11-1	CASSPTSGANEQFF	TGTGCCAGCAGCCCGACTAGCGGGGCCAATGAGCAGTTCTTC
.	TRBJ2-1	.	TRBV5-1	CASTEDSISYNEQFF	TGCGCCAGCACGGAGGACAGCATCTCCTACAATGAGCAGTTCTTC
.	TRBJ2-7	TRBD2	TRBV4-1	CASSPFGTSPTYEQYF	TGCGCCAGCAGCCCCTTCGGGACTAGCCCAACCTACGAGCAGTACTTC
.	TRBJ2-7	.	TRBV14	CASSQGYIYEQYF	TGTGCCAGCAGCCAAGGGTACATCTACGAGCAGTACTTC
.	TRBJ2-5	.	TRBV24-1	CATSDGGILETQYF	TGTGCCACCAGTGATGGCGGGATTCTTGAGACCCAGTACTTC
.	TRBJ2-5	.	TRBV6-5	CASRPIQGFWETQYF	TGTGCCAGCAGACCCATACAGGGATTCTGGGAGACCCAGTACTTC
few	TRBJ2-2	TRBD2	TRBV9	CASSGGVKERNTGELFF	TGCGCCAGCAGCGGGGGGGTGAAAGAACGGAACACCGGGGAGCTGTTTTTT
few	TRBJ2-2	TRBD1	TRBV3-1/TRBV3-2	CASSRLGGVVGTGELFF	TGTGCCAGCAGCCGCCTAGGGGGCGTGGTGGGGACCGGGGAGCTGTTTTTT
.	TRBJ2-5	TRBD2	TRBV3-1/TRBV3-2	CASSRAGTSGGLETQYF	TGTGCCAGCAGCAGGGCCGGGACTAGCGGGGGTCTGGAGACCCAGTACTTC
.	TRBJ2-7	TRBD2	TRBV6-2/TRBV6-3	CASSYPRVREADYEQYF	TGTGCCAGCAGTTATCCCAGGGTGCGGGAGGCCGACTACGAGCAGTACTTC
.	TRBJ1-2	.	TRBV7-9	CASSLTGVSLGGYTF	TGTGCCAGCAGCTTAACGGGAGTCTCCCTCGGTGGCTACACCTTC
.	TRBJ2-3	.	TRBV28	CASSLLGTGGTDTQYF	TGTGCCAGCAGTTTATTGGGGACGGGGGGCACAGATACGCAGTATTTT
.	TRBJ2-2	TRBD2	TRBV19	CASSVRLAGGLNTGELFF	TGTGCCAGTAGTGTTAGGCTAGCGGGAGGTCTGAACACCGGGGAGCTGTTTTTT
few	TRBJ1-6	.	TRBV30	CAWSGQINSPLHF	TGTGCCTGGTCTGGACAGATTAATTCACCCCTCCACTTT
once	TRBJ2-7	.	TRBV7-9	CASSFTASYEQYF	TGTGCCAGCAGCTTTACAGCCTCCTACGAGCAGTACTTC
few	TRBJ1-1	TRBD1	TRBV7-9	CASSFPQGAGTEAFF	TGTGCCAGCAGCTTCCCGCAGGGGGCAGGAACTGAAGCTTTCTTT
.	TRBJ2-2	.	TRBV5-5	CASSSTTYATGELFF	TGTGCCAGCAGCTCCACTACCTACGCCACCGGGGAGCTGTTTTTT
.	TRBJ1-2	.	TRBV27	CASSLLITGGAGYGYTF	TGTGCCAGCAGCCTACTAATCACGGGGGGGGCGGGCTATGGCTACACCTTC
.	TRBJ1-3	TRBD1	TRBV15	CATSTDRASGNTIYF	TGTGCCACCAGCACCGACAGGGCCTCTGGAAACACCATATATTTT
.	TRBJ1-5	.	TRBV4-3	CASSQDTQGGQPQHF	TGCGCCAGCAGCCAAGATACACAGGGCGGTCAGCCCCAGCATTTT
.	TRBJ2-7	TRBD2	TRBV7-2	CASSAGRAGEQYF	TGTGCCAGCAGCGCCGGGAGGGCCGGCGAGCAGTACTTC
.	TRBJ2-5	.	TRBV7-2	CASSPIRDSVVTQYF	TGTGCCAGCAGCCCCATCCGGGACTCCGTAGTTACCCAGTACTTC
.	TRBJ2-2	.	TRBV6-5	CASIGQANTGELFF	TGTGCCAGCATTGGGCAGGCGAACACCGGGGAGCTGTTTTTT
.	TRBJ2-3	TRBD1	TRBV7-2	CASSPGTAQYF	TGTGCCAGCAGCCCCGGGACAGCGCAGTATTTT
.	TRBJ2-7	TRBD1	TRBV19	CASSTTGTEFYEQYF	TGTGCCAGTAGTACGACCGGGACAGAATTCTACGAGCAGTACTTC
once	TRBJ2-2	TRBD2	TRBV5-8	CASSFQILAGGPTGELFF	TGTGCCAGCAGCTTCCAAATACTAGCGGGAGGGCCAACCGGGGAGCTGTTTTTT
.	TRBJ2-1	.	TRBV11-2	CASSPGGTGFDNEQFF	TGTGCCAGCAGCCCGGGGGGGACAGGGTTCGACAATGAGCAGTTCTTC